In its sample, the clone carrying this T cell receptor (beta chain) was seen a few times. Every patient relapsed after autologous stem cell transplantation, and brentuximab vedotin exposure varied. This entry belongs to a study of PD-1 blockade in classical Hodgkin lymphoma. Study as a whole: On a schedule of every 2 weeks, patients received nivolumab 3 mg/kg intravenously.

Here immunoSEQ multiplex PCR was the method, and the copy in TCRdb shows in-frame clones only, minus some. The repertoire includes some 18,000 clones, roughly 80% of them detected once, and 15% to 20% sits in the top ten. The CDR3 sequence is 17 residues long. This chain connects TRBV21-1 to TRBJ2-7; the D segment call TRBD2 is taken from the table without a DNA check. TRBV21-1 is annotated as a pseudogene. The clonotype was recovered from a human donor with classical Hodgkin lymphoma. The sequencing here drew on peripheral blood mononuclear cells (PBMCs), taken before the second cycle of nivolumab. In DNA, the CDR3 is TGTGCCAGCAGCAAAGATGACTTAGGCGGGACTGAGGACCGGCAGTACTTC. Translated, it gives CASSKDDLGGTEDRQYF.